Sequencing of this T cell receptor beta chain was carried out in a study of early T cells in non-severe SARS-CoV-2 infection. TCRdb independently ran MiXCR on the 5' RACE reads; one entry per CDR3 protein. The sample lists about 55,000 distinct CDR3 sequences; about 15% were seen once. This clonotype came up once. Trimming took 5 bases from V and 7 from J, leaving 4 bases between them. Germline V gene sequence: CDR1 MDHEN, CDR2 SYDVKM. This CDR3 spans 10 amino acids. The clonotype comes from an adult who was a healthcare worker with PCR-confirmed SARS-CoV-2 infection or an uninfected control (not recorded which). Material: whole blood, obtained at baseline. This sequence joins TRBV28 and TRBJ2-3; D is ambiguous. DNA for the CDR3: TGTGCCAGCAGTATGTATACGCAGTATTTT. Amino acid sequence: CASSMYTQYF.